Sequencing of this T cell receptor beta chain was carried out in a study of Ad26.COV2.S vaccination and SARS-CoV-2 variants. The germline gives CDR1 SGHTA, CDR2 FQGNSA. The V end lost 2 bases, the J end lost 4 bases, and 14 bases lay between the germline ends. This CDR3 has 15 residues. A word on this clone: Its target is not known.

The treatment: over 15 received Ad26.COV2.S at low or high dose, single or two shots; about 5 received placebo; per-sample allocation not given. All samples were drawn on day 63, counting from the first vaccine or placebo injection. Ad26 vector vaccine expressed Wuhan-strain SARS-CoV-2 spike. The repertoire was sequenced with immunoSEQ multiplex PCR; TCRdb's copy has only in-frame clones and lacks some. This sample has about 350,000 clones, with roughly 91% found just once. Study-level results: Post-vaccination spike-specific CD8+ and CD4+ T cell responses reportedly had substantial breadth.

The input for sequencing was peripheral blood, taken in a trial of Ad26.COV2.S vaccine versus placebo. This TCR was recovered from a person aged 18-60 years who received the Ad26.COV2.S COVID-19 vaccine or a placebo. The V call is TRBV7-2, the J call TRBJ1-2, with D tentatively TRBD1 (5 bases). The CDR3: CASSLRGGSPYGYTF. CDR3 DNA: TGTGCCAGCAGCTTAAGGGGCGGGTCACCCTATGGCTACACCTTC.